The 31 T cell receptor beta chains below were found in one sample sequenced in a study of immune characterization of retroperitoneal liposarcoma. One entry per CDR3 protein results from TCRdb running MiXCR on the PCR reads. This sample has 10,000 to 11,000 distinct CDR3 sequences; 37% occur once, and the top ten carry 9.5% to 13%. Sequencing was carried out using tumor tissue. The receptors here all came from a female donor with retroperitoneal liposarcoma.

This chain uses TRBV6-1 with TRBJ2-3; 11 bases are a match to TRBD2. This CDR3 comprises 14 residues. Germline lookup yields CDR1 MNHNS and CDR2 SASEGT. V lost 8 bases and J lost 4; bases outside the gene matches: 5. For the CDR3, the DNA is TGTGCCAGCTCCCTAGCGGGAGGTGCAGATACGCAGTATTTT. Amino acid sequence: CASSLAGGADTQYF.

The chain employs TRBV28 and TRBJ2-5; D is possibly TRBD1 (8 bases). The J call is doubtful: the DNA matches TRBJ2-7 better. From germline, CDR1 is MDHEN and CDR2 SYDVKM. The CDR3 is 17 residues long. CDR3 in amino acids: CASSFRAGGPREGEQYF. CDR3 sequence (DNA): TGTGCCAGCAGTTTCAGGGCAGGGGGCCCGAGGGAGGGCGAGCAGTACTTC.

This clonotype has more than one count but fewer than ten. V is TRBV4-1 and J is TRBJ2-5; the match to TRBD1 covers 11 bases. The CDR3 runs to 15 residues. CDR1 and CDR2 from the germline V gene are MGHRA and YSYEKL. Losses at the gene ends were 2 bases for V and 4 bases for J; bases not matched to a gene: 3. For the CDR3, the DNA is TGCGCCAGCAGCCAACAGGGACAGGGGGGAGAGACCCAGTACTTC. Its protein product is CASSQQGQGGETQYF.

The chain has TRBV12-3 or TRBV12-4 and TRBJ1-2, with D uncertain. The length of the CDR3 is 13 residues. The V end lost 10 bases, the J end lost 7 bases, and 19 bases lay between the germline ends. The CDR3: CAIKLSAVSGYTF. The CDR3 DNA reads as TGTGCCATTAAATTGTCAGCGGTCTCTGGCTACACCTTC.

The chain joins TRBV6-1 to TRBJ1-2; 7 positions agree with TRBD1. Trimming cost V 6 bases and J 8 bases; bases outside gene matches: 3. In germline, CDR1 is MNHNS, CDR2 SASEGT. The CDR3 covers 11 residues. As DNA, the CDR3 is TGTGCCAGCAGGTTGACAGGGGGCTACACCTTC. It translates to CASRLTGGYTF.

This clonotype came up many times. The chain recombines TRBV6-1 with TRBJ2-4; D assignment may be TRBD1 or TRBD2 (5 bases each). The germline V and J ends were trimmed by 7 bases and 5 bases, with 9 bases remaining between them. CDR1 is MNHNS, CDR2 SASEGT, per germline. CDR3 length equals 12 residues. The CDR3 DNA sequence: TGTGCCAGCACGGGGCTGGAAAACATTCAGTACTTC. Translation: CASTGLENIQYF.

The rearrangement joins TRBV6-2 or TRBV6-3 to TRBJ2-5; no clear D. The tail of the sequence fits TRBJ2-1 better, so the J call may be wrong. CDR1 is MNHEY and CDR2 is SVGEGT in the germline V gene. There are 13 residues in the CDR3. As DNA, the CDR3 is TGTGCCAGCAGGAGCGTCGAGCATCGTGAGCAGTTCTTC. This translates into CASRSVEHREQFF.

This clonotype is classed as large. It is unclear where the CDR3 begins or ends on the DNA, so no DNA is shown, and the CDR3 is as TCRdb lists it. The chain recombines TRBV12-3 or TRBV12-4 with TRBJ2-3. The CDR3 totals 11 residues, both ends included. CDR3 sequence reads: CASSSSDTQYF.

The chain recombines TRBV6-6 with TRBJ2-3; maybe TRBD1 (6 bases). The length of the CDR3 is 14 residues. CDR1 and CDR2 from the germline V gene are MNHNY and SVGAGI (reference sequence). Trimming took off 5 bases at V and 4 bases at J, with 13 bases between the two ends. The CDR3 DNA reads TGTGCCAGCAGTGCTAGGGGGTGGGCAGATACGCAGTATTTT. It yields the protein CASSARGWADTQYF.

By share of the sample, this clonotype is medium-sized. The gene calls are TRBV6-1 and TRBJ2-1; TRBD2 agrees at 12 bases. The J call may be faulty, since TRBJ2-7 better matches the DNA end. The CDR3 covers 15 residues. Germline V gene lookup returns CDR1 MNHNS and CDR2 SASEGT. This chain's CDR3 is CASSERLAGAYEQYF. In DNA, the CDR3 is TGTGCCAGCAGTGAACGACTAGCGGGAGCGTACGAGCAGTACTTC.

By share, this clonotype ranks as medium-sized. This chain joins TRBV6-1 and TRBJ2-1; D is unresolved. The last part of the DNA fits TRBJ2-7 better; the J call may be wrong. Looked up from germline, CDR1 is MNHNS and CDR2 is SASEGT. The CDR3 consists of 13 residues. Here the CDR3 reads CASFAPAGSEQYF. In DNA form, the CDR3 reads TGTGCCAGCTTCGCACCCGCCGGCAGTGAGCAGTACTTC.

The chain has TRBV11-1 and TRBJ1-6; D possibly corresponds to TRBD1 (5 bases). Looked up from germline, CDR1 is SGHAT and CDR2 is FQDESV (reference sequence). The germline V and J ends were trimmed by 4 bases and 5 bases, with 27 bases remaining between them. The CDR3 is 20 residues long. The CDR3 DNA is TGTGCCAGCAGCTACCCCTCGGTTCGAGATGGGGCATGGAATAATTCACCCCTCCACTTT. It encodes CASSYPSVRDGAWNNSPLHF.

This sequence joins TRBV27 and TRBJ1-5, with unresolved D. Trimming removed 8 bases from V and 7 bases from J, with 12 bases in between. The CDR3 is made up of 12 amino acids. CDR1 is MNHEY and CDR2 is SMNVEV in the germline V gene (reference sequence). CDR3 region: CASGKLGQPQHF. DNA of the CDR3: TGTGCCAGCGGGAAATTGGGACAGCCCCAGCATTTT.

This clonotype was counted ten times or more. The V gene is TRBV12-3 or TRBV12-4, the J gene TRBJ2-5, with 9 bases fitting TRBD2. The J call could be wrong; TRBJ2-7 is a better fit for the DNA end. The CDR3 is 14 amino acids. CDR3 region: CASSRTSADYEQYF. The CDR3 nucleotides read TGTGCCAGCAGTCGGACTAGCGCGGACTACGAGCAGTACTTC.

The chain is built from TRBV6-5 and TRBJ2-1, with D unresolved. Per germline, CDR1 MNHEY and CDR2 SVGAGI. Trimming removed 0 bases at V and 6 bases at J, with 6 bases between. The CDR3 consists of 13 residues. CDR3 in amino acids: CASSYSMSNEQFF. The CDR3 DNA reads TGTGCCAGCAGTTACTCGATGTCCAATGAGCAGTTCTTC.

This clonotype was counted at least ten times. V gene TRBV7-9 combines with J gene TRBJ2-1; TRBD2 agrees at 12 bases. The J call is in doubt because the DNA end fits TRBJ2-7 better. Germline V gives CDR1 SEHNR, CDR2 FQNEAQ (reference sequence). The CDR3 length is 16 residues. CDR3 sequence reads: CASSISLTSGSYEQYF. The CDR3 DNA reads TGTGCCAGCAGCATTTCGCTGACTAGCGGGAGTTACGAGCAGTACTTC.

This clonotype was observed a handful of times. The chain couples TRBV7-8 to TRBJ1-1; the D is unclear. CDR3 length: 14 amino acids. V shed 5 bases and J shed 0 bases, with 10 bases lying between them. CDR1 is SGHVS and CDR2 is FQNEAQ in the germline V gene. CDR3 in amino acids: CASSPGPMNTEAFF. The CDR3 nucleotides read TGTGCCAGCAGCCCCGGACCCATGAACACTGAAGCTTTCTTT. Together with reference TRBV7-8 and TRBJ1-1, the CDR3 gives the full variable domain: GAGVSQSPRYKVAKRGQDVALRCDPISGHVSLFWYQQALGQGPEFLTYFQNEAQLDKSGLPSDRFFAERPEGSVSTLKIQRTQQEDSAVYLCASSPGPMNTEAFFGQGTRLTVV.

The table lists this clonotype with a few counts. This sequence joins TRBV7-9 and TRBJ2-1; TRBD2 might be the D (5 bases). The CDR3 consists of 14 residues. Germline lookup yields CDR1 SEHNR and CDR2 FQNEAQ (reference sequence). Deletions cut 1 base from V and 10 bases from J, with 14 bases between. This chain's CDR3 is CASSLEVRGYEQFF. CDR3 nucleotides: TGTGCCAGCAGCTTAGAGGTACGGGGATACGAGCAGTTCTTC.

The gene calls are TRBV6-1 and TRBJ2-7; unclear D gene. This CDR3 comprises 13 residues. V dropped 3 bases and J dropped 2 bases, with 8 bases sitting between them. In germline, CDR1 is MNHNS, CDR2 SASEGT. CDR3 residues: CASSDQATYEQYF. The DNA for the CDR3 is TGTGCCAGCAGTGATCAGGCTACCTACGAGCAGTACTTC.

The chain combines TRBV6-1 with TRBJ2-1; the match to TRBD1 covers 10 bases. Germline V gene lookup returns CDR1 MNHNS and CDR2 SASEGT. Trimming removed 6 bases from V and 4 bases from J; junction bases left unmatched: 0. CDR3 size: 13 residues. For the CDR3, the DNA is TGTGCCAGCAGGGGACAGGGGTACAATGAGCAGTTCTTC. Its translation is CASRGQGYNEQFF.

V usage is TRBV11-3 and J usage is TRBJ2-2; D is uncertain. The germline CDR1 and CDR2 sequences are SGHNT and YENEEA. Trimming stripped 3 bases from V and 0 bases from J, with 11 bases between. The CDR3 consists of 16 residues. The CDR3 loop reads CASSFAFGANTGELFF. Written as DNA, the CDR3 is TGTGCCAGCAGCTTCGCCTTTGGGGCGAACACCGGGGAGCTGTTTTTT.

This clonotype is labeled medium-sized (0.01 to 0.1%). The chain links TRBV11-3 to TRBJ2-1; 12 nucleotides agree with TRBD2. This CDR3 region has 15 residues. The V and J ends lost 4 bases and 3 bases, in that order; junction bases with no gene match: 1. Germline assignment: CDR1 SGHNT and CDR2 YENEEA. CDR3 sequence: CASSWTSGIYNEQFF. The CDR3 nucleotides are TGTGCCAGCAGCTGGACTAGCGGGATCTACAATGAGCAGTTCTTC.

The gene calls are TRBV6-1 and TRBJ2-2, with D perhaps TRBD1 or TRBD2 (5 bases each). The CDR3 has 15 amino acids. V shed 5 bases and J shed 1 base, with 11 bases lying between them. Germline CDR1 is MNHNS and CDR2 is SASEGT. As DNA, the CDR3 is TGTGCCAGCAGTACCCGGGGACGGAACACCGGGGAGCTGTTTTTT. Its translation is CASSTRGRNTGELFF.

V usage is TRBV27 and J usage is TRBJ2-1; 8 nucleotides line up with TRBD1. The assigned J gene may be wrong: the sequence end matches TRBJ2-7 better. Looked up from germline, CDR1 is MNHEY and CDR2 is SMNVEV (reference sequence). The CDR3 extends over 13 amino acids. The CDR3: CASSYTGGNEQYF. DNA for the CDR3: TGTGCCAGCAGTTATACAGGGGGAAACGAGCAGTACTTC.

This clonotype was counted many times. V and J are TRBV12-3 or TRBV12-4 and TRBJ2-1; D is unresolved. The V gene lost 1 base and the J gene lost 10 bases, with 8 bases spanning the gap. The CDR3 has 12 residues. The chain's CDR3 is CASSLEGAEQFF. The CDR3 DNA follows: TGTGCCAGCAGTTTAGAAGGAGCGGAGCAGTTCTTC.

The rearrangement joins TRBV6-1 to TRBJ2-5; 13 nucleotides line up with TRBD2. Germline V gives CDR1 MNHNS, CDR2 SASEGT. Losses at the gene ends were 4 bases for V and 11 bases for J; bases not matched to a gene: 4. The CDR3 is 13 amino acids. CDR3: CASSGLAGGEQYF. The DNA of the CDR3 is TGTGCCAGCAGTGGACTAGCGGGAGGAGAGCAGTACTTC.

The J gene is TRBJ2-3, the V gene TRBV27, with TRBD2 identical over 11 bases. The V gene's germline CDR1 is MNHEY and CDR2 SMNVEV (reference sequence). The CDR3 runs to 17 residues. V trimming: 8 bases; J trimming: 1 base; junction bases outside the gene matches: 11. The CDR3 DNA reads TGTGCCAGCGGCCCTAGCGGGGGGCTCTTCGGCACAGATACGCAGTATTTT. Translated, it gives CASGPSGGLFGTDTQYF.

This clonotype was recorded a few times. V is TRBV4-3 and J is TRBJ1-1; D not resolved. This CDR3 is built from 15 residues. The V gene lost 4 bases and the J gene lost 2 bases, with 14 bases spanning the gap. Looked up from germline, CDR1 is LGHNA and CDR2 is YSLEER. This CDR3 reads CASSRGPSENTEAFF. The CDR3 DNA reads as TGCGCCAGCAGCCGAGGACCTTCGGAAAACACTGAAGCTTTCTTT.

This clonotype was recorded at least ten times. The J gene is TRBJ2-1, the V gene TRBV7-2; tentatively, D is TRBD2 (6 bases). Germline V CDR1 and CDR2: SGHTA, FQGNSA. The CDR3 loop spans 14 amino acids. V lost 7 bases to trimming and J lost 13 bases, with 23 bases between them. CDR3 amino acids: CASTPPTRKETQFF. CDR3 nucleotides: TGTGCCAGCACCCCCCCGACTAGGAAGGAGACCCAGTTCTTC.

This clonotype was counted only a few times. This rearrangement joins TRBV27 to TRBJ2-2; tentatively, D is TRBD1 (6 bases). This CDR3 region has 15 residues. The germline V and J ends were trimmed by 2 bases and 7 bases, with 14 bases remaining between them. Germline CDR1 and CDR2: MNHEY and SMNVEV (reference sequence). The CDR3 reads CASSLERQGSGELFF. DNA of the CDR3: TGTGCCAGCAGTTTAGAACGGCAGGGGAGCGGGGAGCTGTTTTTT.

The chain links TRBV6-6 to TRBJ1-6; 8 nucleotides match TRBD1. J was trimmed by 9 bases and V by 0 bases; bases with no gene match: 7. Germline lookup yields CDR1 MNHNY and CDR2 SVGAGI (reference sequence). CDR3 length equals 16 residues. The CDR3 reads CASSYSGGQGSSPLHF. CDR3 bases: TGTGCCAGCAGTTACTCGGGTGGACAGGGCAGTTCACCCCTCCACTTT.